Shown below are 10 T cell receptor beta chains from a single sample sequenced in a study of OX40 agonist ivuxolimab in advanced cancers. Clones were read by immunoSEQ multiplex PCR, and TCRdb kept only the in-frame ones, dropping some. The sample has more than 80,000 clones, more than 80% seen once. The source was CD4+ or CD8+ T cells sorted from blood, collected in a trial of the OX40 agonist ivuxolimab. The receptors shown here come from an adult with an advanced solid tumor such as melanoma, head and neck, liver or kidney cancer.

The rearrangement joins TRBV4-1 to TRBJ2-5; D ambiguous. The V gene's germline CDR1 is MGHRA and CDR2 YSYEKL. This CDR3 is 14 amino acids long. V was clipped by 6 bases and J by 5 bases, with 16 bases between them. For the CDR3, the DNA is TGCGCCAGCAGTCTTGTCGACCCAAGTGAGACCCAGTACTTC. This codes for CASSLVDPSETQYF.

This chain joins TRBV6-1 and TRBJ1-3, with no clear D. This CDR3 contains 12 residues. The germline V and J ends were trimmed by 8 bases and 2 bases, with 7 bases remaining between them. Looked up from germline, CDR1 is MNHNS and CDR2 is SASEGT. The CDR3 loop reads CASGQTGNTIYF. The CDR3 region has the DNA TGTGCCAGCGGGCAGACTGGAAACACCATATATTTT.

The chain has TRBV28 and TRBJ1-4; D is possibly TRBD1 (5 bases). There are 14 residues in the CDR3. V was pared by 7 bases and J by 14 bases, with 23 bases between. In germline, CDR1 is MDHEN, CDR2 SYDVKM. The CDR3, as DNA: TGTGCCAGCAAAATGGGGGGGGTGGAGTCCTTTCTGTTTTTT. Amino acids: CASKMGGVESFLFF.

The chain couples TRBV30 to TRBJ2-1, with D perhaps matching TRBD2 (6 bases). The CDR3 runs 13 residues. Germline CDR1 and CDR2: GTSNPN and SVGIG (reference sequence). Between the trimmed V and J ends, which lost 4 bases and 3 bases, there was a span of 10 bases. This chain's CDR3 is CAWTRTNYNEQFF. Written as DNA, the CDR3 is TGTGCCTGGACTCGGACTAACTACAATGAGCAGTTCTTC.

This sequence joins TRBV28 and TRBJ2-7, with 11 bases matching TRBD1. This CDR3 has 15 amino acids. CDR1 is MDHEN, CDR2 SYDVKM, per germline. The trim removed 6 bases at V and 3 bases at J, leaving 7 bases unmatched. The CDR3 DNA reads as TGTGCCAGCAGAACCGGGACAGGGGGATTCTACGAGCAGTACTTC. It is translated as CASRTGTGGFYEQYF.

This chain links TRBV11-3 with TRBJ1-3, with D perhaps TRBD1 (6 bases). V was clipped by 5 bases and J by 1 base, with 12 bases between them. Germline CDR1 and CDR2: SGHNT and YENEEA. There are 15 residues in the CDR3. The CDR3 protein is CASSAEQGSGNTIYF. The CDR3 DNA sequence: TGTGCCAGCAGCGCCGAACAGGGTTCTGGAAACACCATATATTTT.

This rearrangement joins TRBV30 to TRBJ1-2; 9 bases line up with TRBD1. This CDR3 is built from 14 residues. Germline trimming cut 3 bases from V and 2 bases from J; bases unmatched to any gene: 4. CDR1 and CDR2 from the germline V gene are GTSNPN and SVGIG (reference sequence). The CDR3 nucleotides are TGTGCCTGGAGAAGGGACAGGGTGAACTATGGCTACACCTTC. The encoded protein is CAWRRDRVNYGYTF.

The chain combines TRBV6-5 with TRBJ2-7, with 7 bases matching TRBD1. Germline V gene lookup returns CDR1 MNHEY and CDR2 SVGAGI. J was trimmed by 3 bases and V by 0 bases; bases with no gene match: 5. The CDR3 consists of 15 residues. The CDR3: CASSYSGAGGYEQYF. CDR3 nucleotide sequence: TGTGCCAGCAGTTACTCGGGGGCAGGGGGCTACGAGCAGTACTTC.

The chain employs TRBV5-1 and TRBJ2-3; D uncertain. This CDR3 region has 14 residues. Per the germline V gene, CDR1 is SGHRS and CDR2 is YFSETQ. V was trimmed by 0 bases and J by 2 bases, leaving 7 bases between them. CDR3 sequence: CASSLGTDTDTQYF. CDR3 nucleotides: TGCGCCAGCAGCTTGGGGACGGACACAGATACGCAGTATTTT. The full variable domain, its missing parts supplied by reference TRBV5-1 and TRBJ2-3, is KAGVTQTPRYLIKTRGQQVTLSCSPISGHRSVSWYQQTPGQGLQFLFEYFSETQRNKGNFPGRFSGRQFSNSRSEMNVSTLELGDSALYLCASSLGTDTDTQYFGPGTRLTVL.

V usage is TRBV6-5 and J usage is TRBJ1-2; TRBD1 agrees at 10 bases. The germline V gene encodes CDR1 MNHEY and CDR2 SVGAGI. This CDR3 is 14 amino acids long. J lost 6 bases, V lost 6 bases, and 7 bases had no gene match. The CDR3 is CASSLDRGQNGYTF. The CDR3 nucleotides read TGTGCCAGCAGCCTCGACAGGGGGCAGAATGGCTACACCTTC.